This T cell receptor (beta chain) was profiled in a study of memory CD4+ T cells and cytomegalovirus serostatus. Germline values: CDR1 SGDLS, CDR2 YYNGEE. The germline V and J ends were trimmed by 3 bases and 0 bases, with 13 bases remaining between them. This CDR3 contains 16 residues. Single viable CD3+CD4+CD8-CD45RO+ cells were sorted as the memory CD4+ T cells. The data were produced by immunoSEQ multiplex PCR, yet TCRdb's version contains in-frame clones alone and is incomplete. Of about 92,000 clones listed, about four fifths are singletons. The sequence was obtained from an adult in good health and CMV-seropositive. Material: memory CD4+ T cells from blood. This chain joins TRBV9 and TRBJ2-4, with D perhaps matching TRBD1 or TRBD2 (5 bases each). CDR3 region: CASSAGGFLAKNIQYF. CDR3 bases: TGTGCCAGCAGCGCTGGGGGATTTCTAGCCAAAAACATTCAGTACTTC.